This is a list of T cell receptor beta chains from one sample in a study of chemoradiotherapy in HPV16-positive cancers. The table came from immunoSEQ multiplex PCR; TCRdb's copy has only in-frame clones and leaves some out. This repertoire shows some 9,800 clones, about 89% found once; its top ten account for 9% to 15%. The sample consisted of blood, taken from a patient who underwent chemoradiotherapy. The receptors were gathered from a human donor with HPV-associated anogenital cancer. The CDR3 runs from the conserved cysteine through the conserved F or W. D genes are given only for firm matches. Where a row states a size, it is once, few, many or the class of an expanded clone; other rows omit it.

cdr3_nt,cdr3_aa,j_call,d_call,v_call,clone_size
TGTGCCAGCAGTCGACAGGGGGGGAATGAAAAACTGTTTTTT,CASSRQGGNEKLFF,TRBJ1-4,TRBD1,TRBV6-5,NA
TGTGCCAGCAGTCCCCCGGGACAGATATTCGAAAAACTGTTTTTT,CASSPPGQIFEKLFF,TRBJ1-4,TRBD1,TRBV27,NA
TGCGCCAGCATCCCTAGGCAGGGGGAAGTGAACACTGAAGCTTTCTTT,CASIPRQGEVNTEAFF,TRBJ1-1,TRBD1,TRBV23-1,NA
TGTGCCAGCAGCCTCGGCGGCGCTGGAAACACCATATATTTT,CASSLGGAGNTIYF,TRBJ1-3,NA,TRBV28,NA
TGCGCCAGCAGCGATGCACAGGGGGGGAACACTGAAGCTTTCTTT,CASSDAQGGNTEAFF,TRBJ1-1,TRBD1,TRBV5-1,NA
TGTGCCAGCAGCCAATACGCAGGAGACACTGAAGCTTTCTTT,CASSQYAGDTEAFF,TRBJ1-1,NA,TRBV7-6,NA
TGTGCCAGCAGTTTGGGCTGGGCTGGGGCCAACGTCCTGACTTTC,CASSLGWAGANVLTF,TRBJ2-6,NA,TRBV27,NA
TGCGCCAGCAGCCGCACGGGAACCGGGGAGCTGTTTTTT,CASSRTGTGELFF,TRBJ2-2,NA,TRBV4-3,NA
TGCGCCAGCAGCTGGTCCGGGACGGGAAATCAGCCCCAGCATTTT,CASSWSGTGNQPQHF,TRBJ1-5,NA,TRBV5-1,once
TGTGCCACCAGGCGGGAAAACACCATATATTTT,CATRRENTIYF,TRBJ1-3,NA,TRBV6-5,NA
TGTGCCAGCAGTCGAGGGGAAAACTATGGCTACACCTTC,CASSRGENYGYTF,TRBJ1-2,NA,TRBV7-8,NA
TGTGCCAGCAGCCAAGATGACACTGAAGCTTTCTTT,CASSQDDTEAFF,TRBJ1-1,NA,TRBV14,NA
TGTGCCAGCAGACCCGACGTTAACTATGGCTACACCTTC,CASRPDVNYGYTF,TRBJ1-2,NA,TRBV5-8,NA